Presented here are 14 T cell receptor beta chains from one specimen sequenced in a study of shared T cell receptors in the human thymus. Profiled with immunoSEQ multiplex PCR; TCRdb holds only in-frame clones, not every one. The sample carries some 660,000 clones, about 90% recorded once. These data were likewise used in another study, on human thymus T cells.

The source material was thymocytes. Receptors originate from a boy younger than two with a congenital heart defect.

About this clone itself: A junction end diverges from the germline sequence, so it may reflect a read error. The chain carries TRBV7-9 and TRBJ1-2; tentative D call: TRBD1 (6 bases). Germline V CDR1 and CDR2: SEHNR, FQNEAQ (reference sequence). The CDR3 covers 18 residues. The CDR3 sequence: CASSLALRGGQTLDGHTF. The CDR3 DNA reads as TGTGCCAGCAGCTTAGCGCTTAGGGGGGGGCAGACCCTAGATGGCCACACCTTC.

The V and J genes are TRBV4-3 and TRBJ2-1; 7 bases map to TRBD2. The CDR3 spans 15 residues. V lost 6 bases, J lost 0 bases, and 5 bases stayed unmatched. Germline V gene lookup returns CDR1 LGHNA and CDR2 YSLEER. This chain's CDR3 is CASSEREASYNEQFF. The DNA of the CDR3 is TGCGCCAGCAGTGAGCGGGAAGCCTCCTACAATGAGCAGTTCTTC.

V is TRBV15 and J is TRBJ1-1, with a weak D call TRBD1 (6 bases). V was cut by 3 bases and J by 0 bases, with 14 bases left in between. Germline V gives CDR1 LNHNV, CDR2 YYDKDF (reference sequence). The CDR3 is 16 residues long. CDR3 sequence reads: CATSRASDRMNTEAFF. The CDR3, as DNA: TGTGCCACCAGCAGGGCCTCCGACAGGATGAACACTGAAGCTTTCTTT.

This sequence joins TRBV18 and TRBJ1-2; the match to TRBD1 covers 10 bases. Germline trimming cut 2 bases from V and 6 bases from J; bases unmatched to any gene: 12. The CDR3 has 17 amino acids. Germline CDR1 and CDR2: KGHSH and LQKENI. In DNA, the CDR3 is TGTGCCAGCTCACCAGGGACAGGGGCGGACCTGTTGGATGGCTACACCTTC. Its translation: CASSPGTGADLLDGYTF. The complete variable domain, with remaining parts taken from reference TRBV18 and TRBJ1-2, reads NAGVMQNPRHLVRRRGQEARLRCSPMKGHSHVYWYRQLPEEGLKFMVYLQKENIIDESGMPKERFSAEFPKEGPSILRIQQVVRGDSAAYFCASSPGTGADLLDGYTFGSGTRLTVV.

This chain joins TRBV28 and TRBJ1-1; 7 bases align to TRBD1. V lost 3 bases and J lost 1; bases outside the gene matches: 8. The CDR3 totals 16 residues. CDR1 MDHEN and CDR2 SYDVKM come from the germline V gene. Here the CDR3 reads CASSFDREGENTEAFF. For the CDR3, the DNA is TGTGCCAGCAGTTTCGACAGGGAAGGAGAGAACACTGAAGCTTTCTTT.

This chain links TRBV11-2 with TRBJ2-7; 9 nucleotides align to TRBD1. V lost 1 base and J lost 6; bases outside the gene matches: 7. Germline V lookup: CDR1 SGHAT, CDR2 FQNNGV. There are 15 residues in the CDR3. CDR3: CASSLGDRAIGEQYF. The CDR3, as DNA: TGTGCCAGCAGCTTAGGGGACAGGGCTATAGGCGAGCAGTACTTC.

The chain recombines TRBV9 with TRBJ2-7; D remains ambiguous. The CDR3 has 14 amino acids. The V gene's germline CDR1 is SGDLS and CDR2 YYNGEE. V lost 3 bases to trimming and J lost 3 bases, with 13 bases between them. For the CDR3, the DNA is TGTGCCAGCAGCGCCTCGCCGCAGTTCTACGAGCAGTACTTC. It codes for CASSASPQFYEQYF.

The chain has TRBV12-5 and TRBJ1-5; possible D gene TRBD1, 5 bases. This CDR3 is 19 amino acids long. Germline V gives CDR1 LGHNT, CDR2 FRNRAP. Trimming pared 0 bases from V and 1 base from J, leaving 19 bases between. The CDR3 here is CASGLVPRRESKSNQPQHF. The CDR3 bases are TGTGCTAGTGGTTTGGTACCTCGCAGGGAATCCAAAAGCAATCAGCCCCAGCATTTT.

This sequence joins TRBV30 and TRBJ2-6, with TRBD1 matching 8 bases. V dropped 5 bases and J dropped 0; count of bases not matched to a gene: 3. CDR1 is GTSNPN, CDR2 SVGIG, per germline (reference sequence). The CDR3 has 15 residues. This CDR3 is CAWGQGTSGANVLTF. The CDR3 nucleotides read TGTGCCTGGGGACAGGGCACCTCTGGGGCCAACGTCCTGACTTTC.

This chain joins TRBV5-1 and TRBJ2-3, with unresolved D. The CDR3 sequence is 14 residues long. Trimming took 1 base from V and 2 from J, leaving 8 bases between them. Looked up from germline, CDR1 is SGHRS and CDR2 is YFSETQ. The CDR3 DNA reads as TGCGCCAGCAGCTTGCAAGACTCCACAGATACGCAGTATTTT. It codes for CASSLQDSTDTQYF.

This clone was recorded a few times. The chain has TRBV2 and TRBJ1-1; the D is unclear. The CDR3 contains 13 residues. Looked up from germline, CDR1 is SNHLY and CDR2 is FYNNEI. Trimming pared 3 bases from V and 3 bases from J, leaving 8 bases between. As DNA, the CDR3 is TGTGCCAGCAGTGACGGTATTCACACTGAAGCTTTCTTT. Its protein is CASSDGIHTEAFF.

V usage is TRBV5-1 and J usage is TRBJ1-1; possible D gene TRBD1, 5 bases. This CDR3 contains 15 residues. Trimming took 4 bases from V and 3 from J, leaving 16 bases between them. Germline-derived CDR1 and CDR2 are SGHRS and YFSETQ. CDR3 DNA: TGCGCCAGCAGCGGAATCAGGGATGGGGACACTGAAGCTTTCTTT. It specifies CASSGIRDGDTEAFF.

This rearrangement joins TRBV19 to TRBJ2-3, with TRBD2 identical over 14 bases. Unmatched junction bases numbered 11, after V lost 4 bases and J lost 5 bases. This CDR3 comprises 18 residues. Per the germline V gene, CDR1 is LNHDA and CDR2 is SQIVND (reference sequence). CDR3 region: CASSTLYVTSGGEDTQYF. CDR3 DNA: TGTGCCAGTAGTACTCTCTACGTGACTAGCGGGGGGGAAGATACGCAGTATTTT.

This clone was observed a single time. CDR3 protein: CASSEWGQNQYEQYF. The CDR3 DNA reads as TGTGCCAGCAGTGAATGGGGACAGAACCAATACGAGCAGTACTTC. The chain carries TRBV6-1 and TRBJ2-7; 7 bases are shared with TRBD1. V trimming: 2 bases; J trimming: 4 bases; junction bases outside the gene matches: 8. Germline values: CDR1 MNHNS, CDR2 SASEGT. The length of the CDR3 is 15 residues.